The rows below give T cell receptor beta chains drawn from one sample of a study of T-cell reconstitution after alpha-beta-depleted transplantation in children. TCRdb re-called the PCR reads through MiXCR, storing one row per CDR3 protein. The table records 400,000 to 550,000 distinct CDR3 sequences, about 10% of them present only once. The sequencing here drew on PBMCs, taken before TCRalphabeta/CD19-depleted stem cell transplant. The receptor set was obtained from a child aged 2 to 10 with inherited bone marrow failure, due to receive a stem cell transplant. Each CDR3 is given with its conserved first and last residue. A D gene is named only where the DNA matches it firmly. The size entry is marked missing in some rows and otherwise reads once, few, many or a size class.

d_call: NA
clone_size: few
v_call: TRBV13
j_call: TRBJ2-3
cdr3_aa: CASSDSTSTDTQYF
cdr3_nt: TGTGCCAGCAGCGACAGCACAAGCACAGATACGCAGTATTTT

d_call: TRBD1
clone_size: many
v_call: TRBV20-1
j_call: TRBJ2-5
cdr3_aa: CSARVLETGRETQYF
cdr3_nt: TGCAGTGCTAGAGTTCTGGAGACAGGGCGAGAGACCCAGTACTTC

d_call: NA
clone_size: many
v_call: TRBV27
j_call: TRBJ2-1
cdr3_aa: CASSLGLNYNEQFF
cdr3_nt: TGTGCCAGCAGTTTAGGGCTTAACTACAATGAGCAGTTCTTC

d_call: NA
clone_size: many
v_call: TRBV5-1
j_call: TRBJ1-1
cdr3_aa: CASSPNHNTEAFF
cdr3_nt: TGCGCCAGCAGTCCGAATCACAACACTGAAGCTTTCTTT

d_call: NA
clone_size: NA
v_call: TRBV12-3/TRBV12-4
j_call: TRBJ2-7
cdr3_aa: CASSLGGRGVSYEQYF
cdr3_nt: TGTGCCAGCAGTTTAGGGGGCAGGGGCGTATCCTACGAGCAGTACTTC

d_call: TRBD1
clone_size: few
v_call: TRBV20-1
j_call: TRBJ2-5
cdr3_aa: CSARSGQDEGQETQYF
cdr3_nt: TGCAGTGCTAGATCTGGACAGGATGAGGGTCAAGAGACCCAGTACTTC

d_call: NA
clone_size: many
v_call: TRBV6-2/TRBV6-3
j_call: TRBJ2-1
cdr3_aa: CASNSINRAHEQFF
cdr3_nt: TGTGCCAGCAACTCTATCAACAGGGCCCATGAGCAGTTCTTC

d_call: NA
clone_size: NA
v_call: TRBV4-3
j_call: TRBJ2-7
cdr3_aa: CASSLSKGYEQYF
cdr3_nt: TGCGCCAGCAGCCTCTCGAAAGGCTACGAGCAGTACTTC

d_call: NA
clone_size: many
v_call: TRBV29-1
j_call: TRBJ1-1
cdr3_aa: CSVVVRGKGYTEAFF
cdr3_nt: TGCAGCGTTGTGGTCAGGGGAAAAGGGTACACTGAAGCTTTCTTT

d_call: TRBD2
clone_size: NA
v_call: TRBV20-1
j_call: TRBJ2-3
cdr3_aa: CSASGMASGTDTQYF
cdr3_nt: TGCAGTGCTAGTGGAATGGCTAGCGGGACAGATACGCAGTATTTT

d_call: NA
clone_size: few
v_call: TRBV13
j_call: TRBJ2-7
cdr3_aa: CASSFRLKGAYEQYF
cdr3_nt: TGTGCCAGCAGCTTCAGACTAAAAGGGGCCTACGAGCAGTACTTC

d_call: NA
clone_size: many
v_call: TRBV2
j_call: TRBJ1-4
cdr3_aa: CASSALGGRGEKLFF
cdr3_nt: TGTGCCAGCAGTGCTTTAGGAGGGAGGGGGGAAAAACTGTTTTTT

d_call: TRBD2
clone_size: many
v_call: TRBV27
j_call: TRBJ2-7
cdr3_aa: CASSWREAYEQYF
cdr3_nt: TGTGCCAGCAGTTGGCGGGAGGCCTACGAGCAGTACTTC

d_call: TRBD1
clone_size: many
v_call: TRBV7-2
j_call: TRBJ1-5
cdr3_aa: CASSLDYRGLQPQHF
cdr3_nt: TGTGCCAGCAGCTTAGATTACAGGGGGCTCCAGCCCCAGCATTTT

d_call: TRBD1
clone_size: many
v_call: TRBV28
j_call: TRBJ2-7
cdr3_aa: CASSFGQGIHEQYF
cdr3_nt: TGTGCCAGCAGTTTTGGACAGGGGATCCACGAGCAGTACTTC